These 32 T cell receptor beta chains share one sample of origin, sequenced in a study of T-cell reconstitution after alpha-beta-depleted transplantation in children. Molecular barcoding with unique molecular identifiers was used for the TCRbeta library. TCRdb reanalysed the PCR reads using MiXCR and keeps one entry per CDR3 protein. The sample lists fewer than 550,000 distinct CDR3 sequences; around 16% were seen once. The sequenced sample was PBMCs, mostly from graft donor cells, obtained 360 days after TCRalphabeta/CD19-depleted stem cell transplant. The receptor set was obtained from a boy in the first two years of life who had a stem cell transplant for Wiskott-Aldrich syndrome, so the T cells may come from the graft donor.

This clonotype was observed a few times. The chain is built from TRBV7-9 and TRBJ2-1; D not certain. Between the trimmed V and J ends, which lost 1 base and 3 bases, there was a span of 13 bases. This CDR3 spans 16 amino acids. In germline, CDR1 is SEHNR, CDR2 FQNEAQ (reference sequence). CDR3 nucleotide sequence: TGTGCCAGCAGCTTAGGAAGGCAGCTGGGCTACAATGAGCAGTTCTTC. Translation gives CASSLGRQLGYNEQFF.

The CDR3: CASSLSSRASYEQYF. CDR3 nucleotide sequence: TGTGCCAGCAGTTTAAGTTCCCGGGCCTCCTACGAGCAGTACTTC. This chain joins TRBV28 and TRBJ2-7; D not certain. Trimming took off 2 bases at V and 0 bases at J, with 11 bases between the two ends. The CDR3 has 15 amino acids. Germline V gene sequence: CDR1 MDHEN, CDR2 SYDVKM.

The chain joins TRBV14 to TRBJ2-7; D is tentatively TRBD1 or TRBD2 (5 bases each). Trimming left V 2 bases short and J 0 bases short, with 11 bases between. The CDR3 extends over 15 amino acids. In germline, CDR1 is SGHDN, CDR2 FVKESK. The CDR3 loop reads CASSQPTGPSYEQYF. In nucleotides, the CDR3 is TGTGCCAGCAGCCAACCTACGGGACCCTCCTACGAGCAGTACTTC.

This clonotype was seen ten or more times. The gene calls are TRBV12-3 or TRBV12-4 and TRBJ2-3; 7 nucleotides align to TRBD2. With V trimmed by 1 base and J by 2 bases, 6 bases remained unmatched. The CDR3 runs to 16 residues. The CDR3 is CASSLGGRASTDTQYF. In DNA form, the CDR3 reads TGTGCCAGCAGTTTAGGAGGGAGGGCCTCCACAGATACGCAGTATTTT.

A few counts support this clonotype. The chain joins TRBV6-1 to TRBJ2-2; D is possibly TRBD1 or TRBD2 (5 bases each). The germline V gene has CDR1 MNHNS and CDR2 SASEGT. CDR3 size: 17 residues. Deletions cut 6 bases from V and 5 bases from J, with 22 bases between. The CDR3 DNA reads TGTGCCAGCAGAGATACGAGGGGTCGTGGGGGAACCGGGGAGCTGTTTTTT. Its translation: CASRDTRGRGGTGELFF.

This clonotype was seen only a few times. V and J are TRBV15 and TRBJ2-2; the D call may be TRBD1 or TRBD2 (5 bases each). The V end lost 1 base, the J end lost 10 bases, and 13 bases lay between the germline ends. This CDR3 spans 14 amino acids. CDR1 and CDR2 from the germline V gene are LNHNV and YYDKDF (reference sequence). CDR3 DNA sequence: TGTGCCACCAGCAGAGTAGGGACCTCCCCGGAGCTGTTTTTT. Protein sequence: CATSRVGTSPELFF. The full variable domain, completed using reference TRBV15 and TRBJ2-2, is DAMVIQNPRYQVTQFGKPVTLSCSQTLNHNVMYWYQQKSSQAPKLLFHYYDKDFNNEADTPDNFQSRRPNTSFCFLDIRSPGLGDTAMYLCATSRVGTSPELFFGEGSRLTVL.

The rearrangement joins TRBV7-9 to TRBJ2-7, with 13 bases fitting TRBD2. V shed 6 bases, J shed 2 bases, and the junction held 10 bases outside the gene matches. The CDR3 extends over 17 amino acids. The germline gives CDR1 SEHNR, CDR2 FQNEAQ (reference sequence). The CDR3 sequence: CASSRLAGGSRTYEQYF. In nucleotides, the CDR3 is TGTGCCAGCAGTAGACTAGCGGGAGGTAGTAGAACCTACGAGCAGTACTTC.

V usage is TRBV24-1 and J usage is TRBJ2-7; D is perhaps TRBD2 (5 bases). This CDR3 spans 12 amino acids. Germline assignment: CDR1 KGHDR and CDR2 SFDVKD. V gave up 5 bases and J gave up 7 bases, with 11 bases separating them. CDR3 loop: CATSAGFGEQYF. In DNA form, the CDR3 reads TGTGCCACCAGTGCGGGGTTTGGGGAGCAGTACTTC.

This clonotype came up many times. This rearrangement joins TRBV20-1 to TRBJ2-2; perhaps TRBD2 as D (6 bases). V lost 5 bases to trimming and J lost 2 bases, with 15 bases between them. Germline CDR1 and CDR2: DFQATT and SNEGSKA (reference sequence). CDR3 size: 15 residues. The CDR3 nucleotides read TGCAGTGCTCTCACCGGAGCGGGTAACACCGGGGAGCTGTTTTTT. This sequence encodes CSALTGAGNTGELFF.

This rearrangement joins TRBV20-1 to TRBJ2-7; 11 bases fit TRBD2. J gave up 1 base and V 3 bases, and 8 bases lay outside the gene matches. This CDR3 has 16 amino acids. The germline V gene has CDR1 DFQATT and CDR2 SNEGSKA (reference sequence). CDR3 nucleotides: TGCAGTGCTAGCTGGACTAGCGGGCCTACTTCCTACGAGCAGTACTTC. Its protein is CSASWTSGPTSYEQYF.

This clonotype was counted only a few times. The rearrangement uses TRBV6-2 or TRBV6-3 and TRBJ2-7, with a possible D match to TRBD2 (6 bases). V was shortened by 6 bases and J by 4 bases, with 16 bases between the two germline ends. CDR3 length: 14 amino acids. Per the germline V gene, CDR1 is MNHEY and CDR2 is SVGEGT. In nucleotides, the CDR3 is TGTGCCAGCAGCCGGAGGGCCGCGAATTACGAGCAGTACTTC. It codes for CASSRRAANYEQYF.

The chain uses TRBV5-1 and TRBJ2-4; 10 nucleotides align to TRBD1. CDR3 length equals 15 residues. Trimming removed 4 bases from V and 1 base from J; junction bases left unmatched: 2. CDR1 and CDR2 (germline): SGHRS, YFSETQ. CDR3 DNA: TGCGCCAGCAGCCCGGGACAGGGGGCCAAAAACATTCAGTACTTC. This codes for CASSPGQGAKNIQYF.

This clonotype was detected many times. A junction boundary mismatches the germline segment, possibly from a read error. The chain links TRBV5-1 to TRBJ2-5; perhaps TRBD1 as D (5 bases). Germline assignment: CDR1 SGHRS and CDR2 YFSETQ. The CDR3 sequence is 14 residues long. The CDR3 DNA reads as TGTGCCAGCAGTTTGCAGGGTCGGCAAGAGACCCAGTACTTC. This encodes CASSLQGRQETQYF. Based on the CDR3 plus reference TRBV5-1 and TRBJ2-5, the full variable domain is KAGVTQTPRYLIKTRGQQVTLSCSPISGHRSVSWYQQTPGQGLQFLFEYFSETQRNKGNFPGRFSGRQFSNSRSEMNVSTLELGDSALYLCASSLQGRQETQYFGPGTRLLVL.

This clonotype was detected ten times or more. This sequence joins TRBV4-3 and TRBJ2-7; 9 bases line up with TRBD1. Germline values: CDR1 LGHNA, CDR2 YSLEER. The CDR3 loop spans 16 amino acids. With 2 bases clipped from V and 4 bases from J, the junction kept 9 bases outside the gene matches. The CDR3 DNA follows: TGCGCCAGCAGCCAACTAGCCGGGACAGGGATTTACGAGCAGTACTTC. As protein: CASSQLAGTGIYEQYF.

This clonotype was observed a handful of times. The CDR3 loop is CASNRRDYRYNEQFF. Here the CDR3 DNA reads TGTGCCAGCAACCGGCGGGACTACCGTTACAATGAGCAGTTCTTC. The chain couples TRBV12-3 or TRBV12-4 to TRBJ2-1, with 7 bases that match TRBD2. This CDR3 comprises 15 residues. V dropped 7 bases and J dropped 4; count of bases not matched to a gene: 10.

The V call is TRBV7-8, the J call TRBJ2-7; D is ambiguous. Per the germline V gene, CDR1 is SGHVS and CDR2 is FQNEAQ. CDR3 size: 15 residues. Trimming took 3 bases from V and 0 from J, leaving 12 bases between them. The CDR3 DNA reads as TGTGCCAGCAGCTTGGAGCGCCCGAGCTCCTACGAGCAGTACTTC. Protein: CASSLERPSSYEQYF. The entire variable domain, with the rest obtained from reference TRBV7-8 and TRBJ2-7, is as follows: GAGVSQSPRYKVAKRGQDVALRCDPISGHVSLFWYQQALGQGPEFLTYFQNEAQLDKSGLPSDRFFAERPEGSVSTLKIQRTQQEDSAVYLCASSLERPSSYEQYFGPGTRLTVT.

This clonotype was counted a few times. The rearrangement links TRBV5-1 to TRBJ2-2; 8 bases match TRBD2. The CDR3 has 15 amino acids. The V segment lost 4 bases and the J segment 1 base; nucleotides outside the gene matches: 3. Germline V lookup: CDR1 SGHRS, CDR2 YFSETQ. CDR3 amino acids: CASSPTSGNTGELFF. As DNA, the CDR3 is TGCGCCAGCAGCCCCACTAGCGGGAACACCGGGGAGCTGTTTTTT.

V is TRBV7-2 and J is TRBJ2-5; D is ambiguous. This CDR3 has 14 residues. The germline V gene has CDR1 SGHTA and CDR2 FQGNSA. The V gene lost 5 bases and the J gene lost 5 bases, with 15 bases spanning the gap. The CDR3 DNA follows: TGTGCCAGCAGCCCTAGTTCGGCGCTGGAGACCCAGTACTTC. This codes for CASSPSSALETQYF.

This rearrangement joins TRBV4-3 to TRBJ1-1, with D unclear. The V gene's germline CDR1 is LGHNA and CDR2 YSLEER. This CDR3 has 12 residues. V lost 4 bases and J 5 bases, leaving 8 bases between the germline ends. This chain's CDR3 is CASSRGGTEAFF. CDR3 bases: TGCGCCAGCAGCCGTGGAGGTACTGAAGCTTTCTTT.

This rearrangement joins TRBV3-1 to TRBJ2-2; the D gene is possibly TRBD1 (6 bases). The CDR3 extends over 15 amino acids. The germline V gene has CDR1 LGHDT and CDR2 YNNKEL (reference sequence). Trimming removed 4 bases from V and 5 bases from J, with 14 bases in between. The DNA of the CDR3 is TGTGCCAGCAGCCGGGCGACGAGGGGGACCGGGGAGCTGTTTTTT. The encoded protein is CASSRATRGTGELFF.

The chain combines TRBV7-9 with TRBJ2-5, with a tentative D call TRBD1 (5 bases). This CDR3 is built from 14 residues. The V gene lost 3 bases and the J gene lost 5 bases, with 13 bases spanning the gap. The germline CDR1 and CDR2 sequences are SEHNR and FQNEAQ (reference sequence). In DNA, the CDR3 is TGTGCCAGCAGCTTTGGCTCAGGGCGCGAGACCCAGTACTTC. Translation: CASSFGSGRETQYF.

The table lists this clonotype with a few counts. This sequence joins TRBV5-1 and TRBJ2-7, with D perhaps matching TRBD1 (5 bases). Between the trimmed V and J ends, which lost 8 bases and 4 bases, there was a span of 16 bases. The CDR3 is 13 residues long. CDR1 and CDR2 from the germline V gene are SGHRS and YFSETQ. The CDR3 bases are TGCGCCAGTCAGATAGACAGCCTTTACGAGCAGTACTTC. Amino acid sequence: CASQIDSLYEQYF.

The sample holds a few counts of this clonotype. The V call is TRBV28, the J call TRBJ1-6; D not certain. Trimming removed 8 bases at V and 6 bases at J, with 5 bases between. This CDR3 contains 11 residues. Per the germline V gene, CDR1 is MDHEN and CDR2 is SYDVKM. The CDR3 is CASLGNSPLHF. DNA of the CDR3: TGTGCCAGCTTGGGTAATTCACCCCTCCACTTT.

This clonotype was picked up many times. The rearrangement joins TRBV12-3 or TRBV12-4 to TRBJ1-1; D remains ambiguous. The V end lost 5 bases, the J end lost 1 base, and 5 bases lay between the germline ends. The length of the CDR3 is 12 residues. CDR3 in amino acids: CASSVGNTEAFF. The CDR3 DNA follows: TGTGCCAGCAGTGTAGGGAACACTGAAGCTTTCTTT.

In this sample, this clonotype turned up many times. The gene calls are TRBV12-3 or TRBV12-4 and TRBJ2-2, with 7 bases lining up with TRBD1. Trimming took 3 bases from V and 7 from J; bases not matched to a gene: 5. This CDR3 has 14 amino acids. The CDR3 region is CASSFIGGGGELFF. CDR3 coding DNA: TGTGCCAGCAGTTTCATAGGGGGCGGCGGGGAGCTGTTTTTT.

This clonotype was recorded at least ten times. J is TRBJ2-5 and V is TRBV10-3; TRBD2 agrees at 7 bases. Per germline, CDR1 ENHRY and CDR2 SYGVKD. The length of the CDR3 is 15 residues. With V trimmed by 2 bases and J by 1 base, 4 bases remained unmatched. DNA of the CDR3: TGTGCCATCAGTGAGAAGCGGGGTCTCCAAGAGACCCAGTACTTC. Translating gives CAISEKRGLQETQYF.

This clonotype appeared a few times. The chain carries TRBV15 and TRBJ2-1, with D tentatively TRBD2 (6 bases). V gave up 0 bases and J gave up 4 bases, with 13 bases separating them. This CDR3 contains 16 residues. Germline CDR1 and CDR2: LNHNV and YYDKDF (reference sequence). The CDR3 DNA follows: TGTGCCACCAGCAGAGAGCCGGGAGCCCTATACAATGAGCAGTTCTTC. This encodes CATSREPGALYNEQFF.

This clonotype was observed a few times. The chain joins TRBV12-3 or TRBV12-4 to TRBJ2-7; D call uncertain. Trimming removed 9 bases from V and 3 bases from J, with 15 bases in between. The CDR3 is made up of 13 amino acids. The CDR3 DNA sequence: TGTGCCAGTGGTCAAGGGAAATACTACGAGCAGTACTTC. Amino acid sequence: CASGQGKYYEQYF.

This clonotype has a count of ten or more. CDR3: CSAEGDRVDTQYF. CDR3 nucleotides: TGCAGCGCCGAGGGGGACAGAGTCGATACGCAGTATTTT. V and J are TRBV29-1 and TRBJ2-3, with 7 bases fitting TRBD1. The CDR3 runs 13 residues. Germline CDR1 SQVTM, CDR2 ANQGSEA. Germline trimming cut 7 bases from V and 6 bases from J; bases unmatched to any gene: 10.

The rearrangement uses TRBV12-3 or TRBV12-4 and TRBJ2-7; no reliable D call. Trimming stripped 1 base from V and 6 bases from J, with 10 bases between. The CDR3 is made up of 13 amino acids. The chain's CDR3 is CASSLVGPLEQYF. The CDR3 DNA is TGTGCCAGCAGTTTAGTAGGGCCCCTCGAGCAGTACTTC.

The J gene is TRBJ2-2, the V gene TRBV10-3; 8 bases are shared with TRBD2. CDR3 length: 13 residues. CDR1 and CDR2 from the germline V gene are ENHRY and SYGVKD. Trimming at V came to 9 bases and at J to 3 bases, leaving 3 bases not matched to a gene. Here the CDR3 reads CAMRLAYTGELFF. CDR3 coding DNA: TGTGCCATGCGACTAGCGTACACCGGGGAGCTGTTTTTT.

V and J are TRBV7-6 and TRBJ2-5; no firm D call. Germline values: CDR1 SGHVS, CDR2 FNYEAQ. This CDR3 spans 16 amino acids. Trimming shortened V by 1 base and J by 0 bases, and 12 bases separated the two germline ends. CDR3 in DNA: TGTGCCAGCAGCTTAGAGGCCAGGAGCTACCAAGAGACCCAGTACTTC. The encoded protein is CASSLEARSYQETQYF.